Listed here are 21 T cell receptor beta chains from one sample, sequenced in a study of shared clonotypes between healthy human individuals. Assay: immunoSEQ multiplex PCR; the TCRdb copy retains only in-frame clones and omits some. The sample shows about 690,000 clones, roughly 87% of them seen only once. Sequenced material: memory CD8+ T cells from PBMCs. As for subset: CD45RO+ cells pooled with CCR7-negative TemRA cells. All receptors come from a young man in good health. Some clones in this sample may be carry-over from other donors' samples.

The CDR3 loop is CASSPDGTVGGYGYTF. The CDR3 nucleotides are TGTGCCAGCAGTCCCGACGGGACAGTAGGGGGATATGGCTACACCTTC. The chain is built from TRBV27 and TRBJ1-2, with 7 nucleotides matching TRBD1. The CDR3 consists of 16 residues. The V gene end was trimmed by 5 bases and the J gene end by 5 bases; junction bases not matched to a gene: 14. Germline CDR1 MNHEY, CDR2 SMNVEV (reference sequence).

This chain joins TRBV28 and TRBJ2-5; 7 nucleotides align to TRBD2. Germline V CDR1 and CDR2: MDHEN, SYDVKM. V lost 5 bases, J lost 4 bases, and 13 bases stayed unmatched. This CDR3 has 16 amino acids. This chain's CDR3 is CASSPLGEGRGETQYF. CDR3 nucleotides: TGTGCCAGCAGTCCTCTTGGGGAGGGCCGGGGAGAGACCCAGTACTTC.

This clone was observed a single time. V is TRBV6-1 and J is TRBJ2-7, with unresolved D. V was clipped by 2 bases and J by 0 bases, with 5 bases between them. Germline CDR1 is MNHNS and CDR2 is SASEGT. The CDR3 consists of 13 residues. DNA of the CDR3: TGTGCCAGCAGTGAAAATGTCTCCTACGAGCAGTACTTC. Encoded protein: CASSENVSYEQYF.

The CDR3 loop is CASSSYNSPLHF. CDR3 coding DNA: TGTGCCAGCAGCTCCTATAATTCACCCCTCCACTTT. The V gene is TRBV28, the J gene TRBJ1-6, with D hard to call. The CDR3 consists of 12 residues. CDR1 is MDHEN and CDR2 is SYDVKM in the germline V gene. The germline V and J ends were trimmed by 6 bases and 0 bases, with 0 bases remaining between them.

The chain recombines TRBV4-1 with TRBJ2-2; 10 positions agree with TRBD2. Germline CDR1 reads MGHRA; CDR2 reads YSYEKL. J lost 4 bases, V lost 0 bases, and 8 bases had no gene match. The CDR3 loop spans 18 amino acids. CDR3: CASSQERLAGAPTGELFF. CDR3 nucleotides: TGCGCCAGCAGCCAAGAACGGCTAGCGGGAGCCCCCACCGGGGAGCTGTTTTTT.

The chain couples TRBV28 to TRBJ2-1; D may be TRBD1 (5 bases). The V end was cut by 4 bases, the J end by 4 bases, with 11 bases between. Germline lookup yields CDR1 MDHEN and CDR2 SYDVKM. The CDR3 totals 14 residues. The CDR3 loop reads CASSSYSGYNEQFF. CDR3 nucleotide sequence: TGTGCCAGCAGTTCGTATTCAGGGTACAATGAGCAGTTCTTC.

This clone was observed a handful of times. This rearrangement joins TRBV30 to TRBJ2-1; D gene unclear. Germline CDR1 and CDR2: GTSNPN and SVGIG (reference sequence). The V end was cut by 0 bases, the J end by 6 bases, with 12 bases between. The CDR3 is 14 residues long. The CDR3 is CAWSVSLRSNEQFF. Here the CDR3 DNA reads TGTGCCTGGAGTGTAAGCCTCCGCTCCAATGAGCAGTTCTTC.

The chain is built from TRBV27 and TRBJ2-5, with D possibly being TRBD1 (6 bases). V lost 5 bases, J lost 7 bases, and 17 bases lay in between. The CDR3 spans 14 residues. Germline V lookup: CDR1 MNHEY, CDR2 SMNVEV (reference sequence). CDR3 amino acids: CASSQQGPIRTQYF. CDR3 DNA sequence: TGTGCCAGCAGTCAACAGGGCCCCATCCGGACCCAGTACTTC.

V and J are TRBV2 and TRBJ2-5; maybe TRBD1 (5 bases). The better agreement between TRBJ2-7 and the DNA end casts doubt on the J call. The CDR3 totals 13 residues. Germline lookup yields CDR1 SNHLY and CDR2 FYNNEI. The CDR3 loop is CASSENDSYEQYF. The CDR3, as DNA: TGTGCCAGCAGTGAAAACGACAGCTACGAGCAGTACTTC.

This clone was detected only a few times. Here the CDR3 reads CASSRAWDTDTQYF. CDR3 in DNA: TGTGCCAGCAGTCGTGCGTGGGACACAGATACGCAGTATTTT. The V gene is TRBV27, the J gene TRBJ2-3; D gene unclear. Germline CDR1 is MNHEY and CDR2 is SMNVEV (reference sequence). The CDR3 loop spans 14 amino acids. The V end lost 5 bases, the J end lost 2 bases, and 11 bases lay between the germline ends.

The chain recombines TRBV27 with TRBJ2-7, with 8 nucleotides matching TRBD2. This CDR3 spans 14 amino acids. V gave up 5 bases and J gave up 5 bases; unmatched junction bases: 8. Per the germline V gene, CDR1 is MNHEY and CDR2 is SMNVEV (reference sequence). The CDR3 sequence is CASSQSGRRHEQYF. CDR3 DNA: TGTGCCAGCAGTCAGAGCGGGAGAAGGCACGAGCAGTACTTC.

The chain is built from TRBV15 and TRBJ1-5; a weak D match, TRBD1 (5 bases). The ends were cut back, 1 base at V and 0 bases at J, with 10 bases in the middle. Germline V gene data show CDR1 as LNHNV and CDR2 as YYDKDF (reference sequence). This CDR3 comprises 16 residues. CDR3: CATSRGGGISNQPQHF. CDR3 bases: TGTGCCACCAGCAGAGGGGGGGGAATTAGCAATCAGCCCCAGCATTTT.

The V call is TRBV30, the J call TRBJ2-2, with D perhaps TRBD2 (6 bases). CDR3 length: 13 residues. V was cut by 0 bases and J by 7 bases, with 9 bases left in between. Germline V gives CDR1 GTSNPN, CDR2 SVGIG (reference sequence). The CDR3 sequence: CAWSVASDGELFF. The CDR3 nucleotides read TGTGCCTGGAGTGTAGCTAGCGACGGGGAGCTGTTTTTT.

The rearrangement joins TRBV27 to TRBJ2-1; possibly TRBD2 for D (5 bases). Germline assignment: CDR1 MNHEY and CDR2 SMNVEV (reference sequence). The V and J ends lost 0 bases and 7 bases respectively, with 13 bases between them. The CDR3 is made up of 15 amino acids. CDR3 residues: CASSLSGVVVNEQFF. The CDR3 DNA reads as TGTGCCAGCAGTTTATCGGGAGTGGTGGTAAATGAGCAGTTCTTC.

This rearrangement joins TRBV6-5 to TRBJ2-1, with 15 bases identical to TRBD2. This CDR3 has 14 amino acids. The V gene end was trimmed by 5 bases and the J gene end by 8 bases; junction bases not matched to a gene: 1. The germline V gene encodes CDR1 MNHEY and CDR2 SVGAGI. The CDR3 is CASSGLAGGHEQFF. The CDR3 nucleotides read TGTGCCAGCAGTGGACTAGCGGGAGGGCATGAGCAGTTCTTC.

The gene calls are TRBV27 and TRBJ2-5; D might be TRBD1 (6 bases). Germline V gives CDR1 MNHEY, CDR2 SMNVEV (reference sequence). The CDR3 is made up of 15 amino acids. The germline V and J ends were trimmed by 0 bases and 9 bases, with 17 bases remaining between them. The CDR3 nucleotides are TGTGCCAGCAGTTTATCGCCGGGGACACTATCCCCCCAGTACTTC. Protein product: CASSLSPGTLSPQYF.

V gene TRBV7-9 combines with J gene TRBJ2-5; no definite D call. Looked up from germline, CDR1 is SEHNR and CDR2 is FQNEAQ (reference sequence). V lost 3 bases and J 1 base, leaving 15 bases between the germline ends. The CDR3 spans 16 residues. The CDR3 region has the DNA TGTGCCAGCAGCTTGACGACAAGTAGACTCCAAGAGACCCAGTACTTC. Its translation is CASSLTTSRLQETQYF.

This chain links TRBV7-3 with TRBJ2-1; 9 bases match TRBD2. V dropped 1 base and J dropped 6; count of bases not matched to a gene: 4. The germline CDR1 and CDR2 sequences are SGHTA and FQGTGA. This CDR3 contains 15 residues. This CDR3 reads CASSLIAGALNEQFF. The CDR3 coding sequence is TGTGCCAGCAGCTTAATAGCGGGAGCCCTCAATGAGCAGTTCTTC.

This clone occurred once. CDR3 bases: TGTGCTAGTGCTAGCACAGATACGCAGTATTTT. Residues: CASASTDTQYF. This chain connects TRBV12-5 to TRBJ2-3; D remains ambiguous. CDR3 length: 11 residues. The germline V and J ends were trimmed by 7 bases and 0 bases, with 2 bases remaining between them. The germline V gene encodes CDR1 LGHNT and CDR2 FRNRAP.

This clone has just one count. The CDR3 is CASSLGQGFYNEQFF. The CDR3 nucleotides are TGTGCCAGCAGCTTAGGACAGGGGTTTTACAATGAGCAGTTCTTC. The chain employs TRBV7-9 and TRBJ2-1, with TRBD1 identical over 8 bases. The CDR3 is made up of 15 amino acids. Germline V gives CDR1 SEHNR, CDR2 FQNEAQ (reference sequence). Trimming at V came to 1 base and at J to 4 bases, leaving 3 bases not matched to a gene.

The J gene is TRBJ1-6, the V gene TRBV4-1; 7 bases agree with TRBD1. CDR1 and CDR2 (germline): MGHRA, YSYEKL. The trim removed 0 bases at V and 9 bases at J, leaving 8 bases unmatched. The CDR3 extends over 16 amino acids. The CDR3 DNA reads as TGCGCCAGCAGCCAAGACCCTGGGACAGTTATTTCACCCCTCCACTTT. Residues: CASSQDPGTVISPLHF.